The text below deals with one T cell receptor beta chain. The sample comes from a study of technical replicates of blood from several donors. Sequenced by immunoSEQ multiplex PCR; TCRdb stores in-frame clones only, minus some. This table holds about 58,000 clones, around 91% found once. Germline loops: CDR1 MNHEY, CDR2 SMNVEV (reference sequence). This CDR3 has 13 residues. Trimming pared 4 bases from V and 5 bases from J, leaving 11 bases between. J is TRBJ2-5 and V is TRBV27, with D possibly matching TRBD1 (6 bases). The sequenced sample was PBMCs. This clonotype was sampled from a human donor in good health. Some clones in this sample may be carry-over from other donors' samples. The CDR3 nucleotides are TGTGCCAGCAGTTCCGACGACAGGGAGACCCAGTACTTC. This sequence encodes CASSSDDRETQYF.